The present entry profiles one T cell receptor (beta chain) with its context. Using immunoSEQ multiplex PCR, the repertoire was profiled, and TCRdb retains in-frame clones only, with some absent. This sample has roughly 25,000 clones, with 81% found just once. The data originate from a study of OX40 agonist ivuxolimab in advanced cancers. V was pared by 0 bases and J by 1 base, with 18 bases between. The CDR3 loop spans 18 amino acids. The V gene's germline CDR1 is MDHEN and CDR2 SYDVKM. The TCR originated in an adult with an advanced solid tumor such as melanoma, head and neck, liver or kidney cancer. Sequences were derived from CD4+ or CD8+ T cells sorted from blood, sampled in a trial of the OX40 agonist ivuxolimab. J is TRBJ2-5 and V is TRBV28, with D possibly matching TRBD1 (6 bases). This chain's CDR3 is CASSLWGVGTGPQETQYF. The DNA for the CDR3 is TGTGCCAGCAGTTTATGGGGGGTAGGAACAGGGCCCCAAGAGACCCAGTACTTC.